This T cell receptor (beta chain) comes out of a study of CD8 T cells in Susac syndrome. Germline assignment: CDR1 SGDLS and CDR2 YYNGEE. Trimming cost V 0 bases and J 0 bases, with 13 bases left between them. This CDR3 has 16 residues. RNA amounts of about 0.5 to 1 ug underwent reverse transcription with random hexamers. TCRdb passed the immunoSEQ multiplex PCR reads through MiXCR, listing each CDR3 protein once. The data show about 250,000 distinct CDR3 sequences, 93% seen once. The genes are TRBV9 and TRBJ2-7; D unclear. The sequenced material came from CD4+ T cells from PBMCs. This sequence was found in a human donor with multiple sclerosis. CDR3 sequence (DNA): TGTGCCAGCAGCGTAGCTTTGGCGAGCAACTCCTACGAGCAGTACTTC. It yields the protein CASSVALASNSYEQYF.